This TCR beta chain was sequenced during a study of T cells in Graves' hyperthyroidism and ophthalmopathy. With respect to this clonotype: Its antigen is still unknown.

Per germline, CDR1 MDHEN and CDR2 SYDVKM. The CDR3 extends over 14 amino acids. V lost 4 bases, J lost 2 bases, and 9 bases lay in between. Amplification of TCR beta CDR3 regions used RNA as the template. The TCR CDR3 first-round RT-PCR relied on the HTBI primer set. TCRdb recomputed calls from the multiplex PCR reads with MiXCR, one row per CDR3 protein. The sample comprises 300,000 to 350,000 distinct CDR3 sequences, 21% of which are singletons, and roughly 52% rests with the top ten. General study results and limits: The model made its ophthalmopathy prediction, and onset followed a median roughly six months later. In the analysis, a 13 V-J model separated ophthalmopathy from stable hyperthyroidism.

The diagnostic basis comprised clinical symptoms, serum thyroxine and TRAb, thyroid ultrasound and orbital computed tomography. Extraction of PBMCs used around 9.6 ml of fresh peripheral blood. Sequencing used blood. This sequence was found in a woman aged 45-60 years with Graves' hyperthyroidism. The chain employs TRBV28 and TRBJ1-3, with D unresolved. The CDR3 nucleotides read TGTGCCAGCAGTTCCTCGGGCGCTGGAAACACCATATATTTT. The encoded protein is CASSSSGAGNTIYF.